This TCR beta chain was sequenced in a study of Ad26.COV2.S vaccination and SARS-CoV-2 variants. Findings and limits, study-wide: Vaccine and placebo recipients had comparable breadth of non-spike TCRs. Considerable breadth of spike-specific CD8+ and CD4+ T cell responses has reportedly been documented following vaccination.

Here immunoSEQ multiplex PCR was the method, and the copy in TCRdb shows in-frame clones only, minus some. The sample lists roughly 500,000 clones; roughly nine tenths were seen once. The treatment here: some 20 received Ad26.COV2.S at low or high dose, single or two shots; roughly five received placebo; per-sample allocation not given. Day 63 following the first vaccine or placebo injection was when the samples were taken. Based in Boston, the donor was an adult of 18-55 years. Between the trimmed V and J ends, which lost 4 bases and 0 bases, there was a span of 13 bases. The CDR3 is 15 amino acids. Germline CDR1 SGHNT, CDR2 YYREEE (reference sequence). This clone turned up a few times. As yet, its antigen is unknown.

The receptor's source is a person aged 18-65 years who received the Ad26.COV2.S COVID-19 vaccine or a placebo. The V gene is TRBV5-4, the J gene TRBJ2-5; D is perhaps TRBD1 or TRBD2 (5 bases each). The sequenced sample was peripheral blood, obtained in a trial of Ad26.COV2.S vaccine versus placebo. The DNA of the CDR3 is TGTGCCAGCAGCGGGGGTTCACAGGACCAAGAGACCCAGTACTTC. Translating gives CASSGGSQDQETQYF.